The 20 T cell receptor beta chains given below trace back to one sample, sequenced in a study of naive and memory T cell subsets. An equimolar mix of two oligonucleotides served as the beta constant-region primer for TRBC1 and TRBC2. Ligated cDNA was amplified by four rounds of PCR with nested alpha and beta constant-region primers and SP2. Using its own MiXCR run on the UMI-ligation and nested PCR reads, TCRdb lists one record per CDR3 protein. Of over 100,000 distinct CDR3 sequences listed, 30% to 45% were seen once; the top ten hold approximately 0.88%. The sample comprised central memory CD4+ T cells from blood. The receptors derive from a human donor in good health.

A word on this clonotype: Sequence at one end of the junction differs from germline and may be a read error. In DNA, the CDR3 is TGTGCCAGCAGCTTAGTGCCAGGGCCTGCCGGTGGGGAGACTCAGTACTTC. Translating gives CASSLVPGPAGGETQYF. The V call is TRBV7-3, the J call TRBJ2-5, with D possibly being TRBD1 or TRBD2 (5 bases each). The length of the CDR3 is 17 residues. Germline CDR1 and CDR2: SGHTA and FQGTGA.

This chain links TRBV29-1 with TRBJ2-7; 14 bases agree with TRBD2. CDR3 length: 15 residues. Germline CDR1 SQVTM, CDR2 ANQGSEA. V lost 0 bases, J lost 7 bases, and 5 bases stayed unmatched. For the CDR3, the DNA is TGCAGCGTTGAAGATAGGACTAGCGGGAGGTGGGAGCAGTACTTC. Its translation: CSVEDRTSGRWEQYF.

This clonotype was observed at least ten times. The genes are TRBV12-3 or TRBV12-4 and TRBJ2-5, with D maybe TRBD2 (6 bases). CDR3 size: 15 residues. Trimming took off 6 bases at V and 4 bases at J, with 18 bases between the two ends. The CDR3, as DNA: TGTGCCAGCAGCCGGGACCCCGCGGGATCAGAGACCCAGTACTTC. Protein: CASSRDPAGSETQYF.

There are many counts of this clonotype. V is TRBV28 and J is TRBJ1-4, with D possibly matching TRBD1 (6 bases). This CDR3 is built from 16 residues. Trimming removed 8 bases at V and 0 bases at J, with 16 bases between. From germline, CDR1 is MDHEN and CDR2 SYDVKM. The CDR3 spells CASREGGAATNEKLFF. The DNA of the CDR3 is TGTGCCAGCCGTGAGGGGGGCGCAGCAACTAATGAAAAACTGTTTTTT.

The chain is built from TRBV20-1 and TRBJ1-6; D is ambiguous. CDR3 length: 14 amino acids. The V and J ends lost 0 bases and 8 bases respectively, with 11 bases between them. CDR1 and CDR2 from the germline V gene are DFQATT and SNEGSKA (reference sequence). The CDR3 loop is CSARDLTVYSPLHF. In nucleotides, the CDR3 is TGCAGTGCTAGAGATCTAACAGTTTATTCACCCCTCCACTTT.

This clonotype has more than one count but fewer than ten. The genes are TRBV4-3 and TRBJ2-1, with D perhaps TRBD1 (6 bases). With 0 bases removed from V and 10 bases from J, the gap between germline ends came to 22 bases. CDR3 size: 17 residues. The V gene's germline CDR1 is LGHNA and CDR2 YSLEER. The CDR3 DNA is TGCGCCAGCAGCCAAGATGGAAGGGGACATGAGGAATCGGAGCAGTTCTTC. As protein: CASSQDGRGHEESEQFF.

V and J are TRBV29-1 and TRBJ1-1; 7 bases line up with TRBD1. The germline V gene encodes CDR1 SQVTM and CDR2 ANQGSEA. The CDR3 has 13 residues. The ends lost 4 bases at V and 0 bases at J; junction bases unmatched: 2. CDR3 bases: TGCAGCGTTGGAGGGACAGTGAACACTGAAGCTTTCTTT. It translates to CSVGGTVNTEAFF.

This clonotype was detected a few times. V and J are TRBV3-1 and TRBJ2-1; 10 bases line up with TRBD1. CDR3 size: 15 residues. Trimming took 5 bases from V and 8 from J; bases not matched to a gene: 9. The germline V gene has CDR1 LGHDT and CDR2 YNNKEL (reference sequence). The CDR3 region is CASSIRTGGRDEQFF. In DNA, the CDR3 is TGTGCCAGCAGCATCCGGACAGGGGGGCGGGATGAGCAGTTCTTC.

This sequence joins TRBV28 and TRBJ2-1, with TRBD2 identical over 9 bases. Germline trimming cut 6 bases from V and 8 bases from J; bases unmatched to any gene: 17. From germline, CDR1 is MDHEN and CDR2 SYDVKM. This CDR3 has 17 amino acids. CDR3 residues: CASREFFRGRGRDEQFF. The CDR3, as DNA: TGTGCCAGCAGGGAATTTTTCCGCGGGAGGGGTAGGGATGAGCAGTTCTTC.

The rearrangement links TRBV24-1 to TRBJ2-1; the match to TRBD2 covers 11 bases. Trimming at V came to 6 bases and at J to 7 bases, leaving 7 bases not matched to a gene. The germline gives CDR1 KGHDR, CDR2 SFDVKD. CDR3 size: 15 residues. CDR3 nucleotides: TGTGCCACCAGTTCGCCTAGCGGGAGGCCGAATGAGCAGTTCTTC. This gives the protein CATSSPSGRPNEQFF.

The V and J genes are TRBV5-1 and TRBJ2-5; 7 positions agree with TRBD2. Germline values: CDR1 SGHRS, CDR2 YFSETQ. V was pared by 0 bases and J by 5 bases, with 19 bases of the junction left unmatched. CDR3 length: 19 residues. Here the CDR3 reads CASSLVVMSSGGLVETQYF. The CDR3 nucleotides are TGCGCCAGCAGCTTGGTAGTCATGTCTAGCGGTGGATTGGTTGAGACCCAGTACTTC.

The rearrangement links TRBV29-1 to TRBJ2-1; 8 bases agree with TRBD2. The CDR3 sequence is 18 residues long. Germline-derived CDR1 and CDR2 are SQVTM and ANQGSEA. Trimming at V came to 6 bases and at J to 5 bases, leaving 21 bases not matched to a gene. CDR3 nucleotide sequence: TGCAGCGTCGTTATAGGTATACTAACGGGAGGGAATCACAATGAGCAGTTCTTC. This translates into CSVVIGILTGGNHNEQFF.

The table lists this clonotype with a few counts. The chain recombines TRBV10-3 with TRBJ2-7; TRBD2 matches 12 bases. This CDR3 region has 18 residues. CDR1 and CDR2 (germline): ENHRY, SYGVKD. Germline trimming cut 6 bases from V and 3 bases from J; bases unmatched to any gene: 15. The CDR3 nucleotides are TGTGCCATCAGCGACCGACTAGCGGGAGACAGGAAGGACTACGAGCAGTACTTC. Translated: CAISDRLAGDRKDYEQYF.

The chain recombines TRBV7-2 with TRBJ2-7; 10 nucleotides agree with TRBD2. The CDR3 extends over 15 amino acids. Trimming at V came to 5 bases and at J to 5 bases, leaving 9 bases not matched to a gene. In germline, CDR1 is SGHTA, CDR2 FQGNSA. The CDR3 is CASSRIAGGQNEQYF. The DNA for the CDR3 is TGTGCCAGCAGCCGAATAGCGGGAGGTCAGAACGAGCAGTACTTC.

The rearrangement uses TRBV5-4 and TRBJ1-2; no firm D call. There are 13 residues in the CDR3. CDR1 is SGHNT, CDR2 YYREEE, per germline (reference sequence). Between the trimmed V and J ends, which lost 3 bases and 7 bases, there was a span of 13 bases. The CDR3 sequence is CASSSAKVPGYTF. Here the CDR3 DNA reads TGTGCCAGCAGCTCAGCAAAAGTCCCTGGCTACACCTTC. Full variable domain (rest looked up from reference TRBV5-4 and TRBJ1-2): ETGVTQSPTHLIKTRGQQVTLRCSSQSGHNTVSWYQQALGQGPQFIFQYYREEENGRGNFPPRFSGLQFPNYSSELNVNALELDDSALYLCASSSAKVPGYTFGSGTRLTVV.

The chain couples TRBV2 to TRBJ2-4; D remains unclear. CDR1 is SNHLY and CDR2 is FYNNEI in the germline V gene. The CDR3 has 12 amino acids. V was pared by 8 bases and J by 0 bases, with 5 bases between. The chain's CDR3 is CASAVAKNIQYF. CDR3 coding DNA: TGTGCCAGCGCAGTAGCCAAAAACATTCAGTACTTC.

The chain joins TRBV3-1 to TRBJ2-3; weak D call: TRBD1 (6 bases). The V and J ends lost 4 bases and 0 bases respectively, with 26 bases between them. CDR3 length: 20 residues. Germline loops: CDR1 LGHDT, CDR2 YNNKEL (reference sequence). CDR3: CASSPRFRGIAVPSTDTQYF. In DNA, the CDR3 is TGTGCCAGCAGCCCCCGATTCAGGGGCATCGCCGTTCCTAGCACAGATACGCAGTATTTT.

This clonotype turned up a few times. The chain joins TRBV2 to TRBJ2-3; 14 bases line up with TRBD2. J was trimmed by 6 bases and V by 7 bases; bases with no gene match: 6. CDR1 and CDR2 (germline): SNHLY, FYNNEI. The CDR3 has 15 residues. Here the CDR3 DNA reads TGTGCCAGCACCCTGACTAGCGGGAGGGCTGATACGCAGTATTTT. It codes for CASTLTSGRADTQYF.

The chain links TRBV20-1 to TRBJ1-2, with 8 bases identical to TRBD1. The CDR3 spans 13 residues. Trimming removed 6 bases from V and 7 bases from J; junction bases left unmatched: 10. The germline CDR1 and CDR2 sequences are DFQATT and SNEGSKA (reference sequence). In nucleotides, the CDR3 is TGCAGTGCCAGTCCGACAGGGGTTAGTGGCTACACCTTC. Translation gives CSASPTGVSGYTF.

There are a few counts of this clonotype. This sequence joins TRBV10-3 and TRBJ2-7; D is possibly TRBD1 or TRBD2 (5 bases each). The length of the CDR3 is 15 residues. Germline V lookup: CDR1 ENHRY, CDR2 SYGVKD. V lost 2 bases and J lost 4, with 15 bases in between. CDR3: CAISEPGPNPYEQYF. DNA for the CDR3: TGTGCCATCAGTGAGCCGGGACCCAACCCTTACGAGCAGTACTTC.